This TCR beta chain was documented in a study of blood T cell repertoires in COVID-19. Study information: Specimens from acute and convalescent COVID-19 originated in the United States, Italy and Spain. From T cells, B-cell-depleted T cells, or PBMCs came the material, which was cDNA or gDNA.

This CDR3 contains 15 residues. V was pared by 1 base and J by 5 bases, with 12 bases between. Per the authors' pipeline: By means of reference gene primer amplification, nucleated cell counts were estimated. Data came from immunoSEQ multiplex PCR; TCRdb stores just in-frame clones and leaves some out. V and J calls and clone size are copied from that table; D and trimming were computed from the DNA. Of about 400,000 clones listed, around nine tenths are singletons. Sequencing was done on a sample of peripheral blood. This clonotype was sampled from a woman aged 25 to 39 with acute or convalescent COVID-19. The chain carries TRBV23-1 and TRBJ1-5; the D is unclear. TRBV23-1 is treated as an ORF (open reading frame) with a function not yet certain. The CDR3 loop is CASSQCEGFYQPQHF. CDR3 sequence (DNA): TGCGCCAGCAGTCAATGTGAGGGTTTCTATCAGCCCCAGCATTTT.